The clone carrying this TCR beta chain is labeled as medium-sized (0.01 to 0.1%). This sample is drawn from a study of sequential checkpoint blockade in melanoma. The repertoire was sequenced with immunoSEQ multiplex PCR; TCRdb's copy has only in-frame clones and lacks some. The sample carries around 3,500 clones, roughly 45% recorded once. Treatment denoted: randomized to nivolumab then ipilimumab (arm A) or the reverse (arm B). PBMC sorting kept live CD3+CD8+ cells without CD19 or CD56. V lost 4 bases, J lost 2 bases, and 10 bases stayed unmatched. The CDR3 contains 17 residues. CDR1 MNHEY and CDR2 SMNVEV come from the germline V gene (reference sequence).

This chain uses TRBV27 with TRBJ2-2, with 7 bases that match TRBD1. This clonotype was obtained from a human donor with melanoma. This specimen was CD8+ T cells sorted from blood (inferred from file names), taken from a patient given nivolumab and ipilimumab in sequence. CDR3 DNA: TGTGCCAGCAGTTCCCACCAACAGGGGATTAACACCGGGGAGCTGTTTTTT. It yields the protein CASSSHQQGINTGELFF.